Listed here are 5 T cell receptor beta chains from one sample, sequenced in a study of cytomegalovirus exposure and HLA in healthy donors (dated by TCRdb to about 2017). Receptors were amplified or captured by the immunoSEQ multiplex PCR assay. Imported from immuneACCESS, the table was reduced by TCRdb to in-frame sequences with V and J called. These copies leave out some clones; in studies compared against another copy, an unresolved V gene accounts for under half, and the cause of the remainder is not known. This sample holds about 110,000 clones; more than 90% were observed only once. The ten largest clones capture approximately 0.67% of the sample. The sample comprised PBMCs. These TCRs come from a woman between 18 and 30 years old in good health and CMV-seronegative.

The V gene is TRBV7-9, the J gene TRBJ2-2; unclear D gene. V was pared by 5 bases and J by 2 bases, with 9 bases between. Germline lookup yields CDR1 SEHNR and CDR2 FQNEAQ (reference sequence). The CDR3 runs to 14 residues. The CDR3 spells CASSTTPNTGELFF. CDR3 DNA sequence: TGTGCCAGCAGCACAACCCCTAACACCGGGGAGCTGTTTTTT.

This chain connects TRBV28 to TRBJ2-1; tentative D call: TRBD2 (6 bases). The ends were cut back, 6 bases at V and 5 bases at J, with 11 bases in the middle. Germline-derived CDR1 and CDR2 are MDHEN and SYDVKM. The CDR3 is 13 residues long. CDR3 amino acids: CASRGGAHNEQFF. The CDR3 nucleotides are TGTGCCAGCAGGGGAGGTGCCCACAATGAGCAGTTCTTC.

This chain joins TRBV9 and TRBJ2-1; 15 bases match TRBD2. Germline-derived CDR1 and CDR2 are SGDLS and YYNGEE. This CDR3 contains 15 residues. V trimming: 3 bases; J trimming: 6 bases; junction bases outside the gene matches: 1. CDR3 in amino acids: CASSAGLAGGNEQFF. In DNA, the CDR3 is TGTGCCAGCAGCGCGGGACTAGCGGGGGGCAATGAGCAGTTCTTC.

The chain combines TRBV5-1 with TRBJ2-5; a weak D match, TRBD1 (6 bases). This CDR3 has 13 amino acids. Germline V CDR1 and CDR2: SGHRS, YFSETQ. The ends were cut back, 5 bases at V and 5 bases at J, with 13 bases in the middle. The CDR3 spells CASRPGVVETQYF. CDR3 in DNA: TGCGCCAGCAGACCAGGGGTGGTGGAGACCCAGTACTTC.

The rearrangement links TRBV5-8 to TRBJ2-7; no firm D call. CDR1 is SGHTS, CDR2 YDEGEE, per germline. V lost 1 base to trimming and J lost 5 bases, with 13 bases between them. CDR3 size: 14 residues. The CDR3: CASSLYSFGDEQYF. CDR3 DNA: TGTGCCAGCAGCTTGTATAGTTTTGGTGACGAGCAGTACTTC. The complete variable domain, with remaining parts taken from reference TRBV5-8 and TRBJ2-7, reads EAGVTQSPTHLIKTRGQQATLRCSPISGHTSVYWYQQALGLGLQFLLWYDEGEERNRGNFPPRFSGRQFPNYSSELNVNALELEDSALYLCASSLYSFGDEQYFGPGTRLTVT.